This T cell receptor (beta chain) was sequenced during a study of blood T cell repertoires in COVID-19. A word on this clone: Other nucleotide sequences from this sample produce the same CDR3.

Germline lookup yields CDR1 SGDLS and CDR2 YYNGEE. Germline trimming cut 5 bases from V and 1 base from J; bases unmatched to any gene: 8. The CDR3 spans 15 residues. Assay: immunoSEQ multiplex PCR; the TCRdb copy retains only in-frame clones and omits some. Of some 260,000 clones listed, about 90% were seen once; the top ten hold approximately 1.3%. Sequencing was carried out using peripheral blood. This receptor was taken from a man at least 80 years old with acute or convalescent COVID-19. This chain joins TRBV9 and TRBJ1-1; 7 nucleotides agree with TRBD1. CDR3 DNA: TGTGCCAGCAGTCCACTCGACAGGGAGAACACTGAAGCTTTCTTT. Translating gives CASSPLDRENTEAFF. The full variable domain, with the rest looked up from reference TRBV9 and TRBJ1-1, is DSGVTQTPKHLITATGQRVTLRCSPRSGDLSVYWYQQSLDQGLQFLIQYYNGEERAKGNILERFSAQQFPDLHSELNLSSLELGDSALYFCASSPLDRENTEAFFGQGTRLTVV.